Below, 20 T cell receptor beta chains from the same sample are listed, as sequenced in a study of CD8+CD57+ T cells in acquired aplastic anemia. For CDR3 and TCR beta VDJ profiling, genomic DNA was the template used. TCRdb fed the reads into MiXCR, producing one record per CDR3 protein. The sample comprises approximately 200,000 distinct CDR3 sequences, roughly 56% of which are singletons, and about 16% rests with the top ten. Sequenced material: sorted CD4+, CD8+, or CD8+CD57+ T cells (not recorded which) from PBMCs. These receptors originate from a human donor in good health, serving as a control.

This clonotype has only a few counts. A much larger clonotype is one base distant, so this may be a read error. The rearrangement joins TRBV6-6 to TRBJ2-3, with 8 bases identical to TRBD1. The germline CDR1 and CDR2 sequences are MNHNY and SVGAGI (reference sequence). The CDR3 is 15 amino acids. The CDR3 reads CASSLLRGRTDTQCF. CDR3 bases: TGTGCCAGCAGTTTACTCAGGGGGCGCACAGATACGCAGTGTTTT.

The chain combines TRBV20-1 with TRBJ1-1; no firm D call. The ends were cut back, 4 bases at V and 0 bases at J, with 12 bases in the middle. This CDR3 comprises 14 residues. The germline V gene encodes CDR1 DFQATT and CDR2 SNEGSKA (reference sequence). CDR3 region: CSAIPSGVNTEAFF. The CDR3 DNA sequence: TGCAGTGCTATACCTAGCGGTGTGAACACTGAAGCTTTCTTT.

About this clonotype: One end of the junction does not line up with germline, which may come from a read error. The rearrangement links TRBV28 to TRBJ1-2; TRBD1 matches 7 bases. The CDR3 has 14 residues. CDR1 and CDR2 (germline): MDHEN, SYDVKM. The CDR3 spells CVSRLHRGNYGYTF. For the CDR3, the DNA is TGTGTCAGCAGACTACACAGGGGAAACTATGGCTACACCTTC.

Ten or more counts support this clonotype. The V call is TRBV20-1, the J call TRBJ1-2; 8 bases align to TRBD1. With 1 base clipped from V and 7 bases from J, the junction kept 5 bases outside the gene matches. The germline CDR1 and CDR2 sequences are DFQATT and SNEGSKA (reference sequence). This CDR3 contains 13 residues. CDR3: CSARAGGLRGYTF. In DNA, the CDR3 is TGCAGTGCTAGAGCAGGGGGCCTTCGTGGCTACACCTTC.

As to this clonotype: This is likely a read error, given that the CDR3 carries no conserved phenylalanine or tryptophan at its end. CDR3 in amino acids: CASSPGRGQEAQYL. The DNA of the CDR3 is TGTGCCAGCAGCCCAGGCAGGGGGCAAGAGGCCCAGTACCTC. The rearrangement joins TRBV7-8 to TRBJ2-5, with 8 bases lining up with TRBD1. This CDR3 spans 14 amino acids. Germline CDR1 reads SGHVS; CDR2 reads FQNEAQ.

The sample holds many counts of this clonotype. The CDR3, as DNA: TGTGCCAGTAGTATACCACGGACGAATCAGCCCCAGCATTTT. Translating gives CASSIPRTNQPQHF. The chain links TRBV19 to TRBJ1-5; D is undetermined. CDR3 size: 14 residues. Germline values: CDR1 LNHDA, CDR2 SQIVND (reference sequence). With 2 bases removed from V and 4 bases from J, the gap between germline ends came to 9 bases.

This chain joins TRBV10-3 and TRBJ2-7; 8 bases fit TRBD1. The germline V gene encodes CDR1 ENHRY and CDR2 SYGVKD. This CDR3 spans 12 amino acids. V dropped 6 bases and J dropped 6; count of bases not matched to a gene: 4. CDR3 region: CAIRTGVAEQYF. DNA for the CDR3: TGTGCCATCAGGACAGGGGTTGCCGAGCAGTACTTC.

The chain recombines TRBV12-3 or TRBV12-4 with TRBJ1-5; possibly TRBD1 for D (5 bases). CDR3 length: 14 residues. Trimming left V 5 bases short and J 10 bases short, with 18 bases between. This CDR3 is CASSTDQGISPQHF. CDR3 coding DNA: TGTGCCAGCAGTACCGACCAGGGTATCTCTCCCCAGCATTTT.

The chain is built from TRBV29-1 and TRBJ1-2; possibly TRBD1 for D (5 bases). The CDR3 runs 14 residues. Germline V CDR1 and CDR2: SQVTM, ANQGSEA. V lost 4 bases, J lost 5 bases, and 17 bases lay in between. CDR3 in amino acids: CSVGGGGGGYGYTF. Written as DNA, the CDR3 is TGCAGCGTTGGGGGGGGGGGGGGGGGGTATGGCTACACCTTC.

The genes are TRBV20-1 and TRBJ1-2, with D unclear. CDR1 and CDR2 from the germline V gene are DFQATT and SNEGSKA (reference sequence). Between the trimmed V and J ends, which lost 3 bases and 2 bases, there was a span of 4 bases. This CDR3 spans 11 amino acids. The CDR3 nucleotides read TGCAGTGCTAGCATCAACTATGGCTACACCTTC. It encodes CSASINYGYTF.

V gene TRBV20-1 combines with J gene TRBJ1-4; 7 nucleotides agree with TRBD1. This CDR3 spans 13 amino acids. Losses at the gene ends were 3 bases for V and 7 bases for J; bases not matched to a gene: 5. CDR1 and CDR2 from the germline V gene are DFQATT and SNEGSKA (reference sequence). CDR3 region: CSASIQGSEKLFF. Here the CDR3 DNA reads TGCAGTGCTAGTATACAGGGGTCTGAAAAACTGTTTTTT.

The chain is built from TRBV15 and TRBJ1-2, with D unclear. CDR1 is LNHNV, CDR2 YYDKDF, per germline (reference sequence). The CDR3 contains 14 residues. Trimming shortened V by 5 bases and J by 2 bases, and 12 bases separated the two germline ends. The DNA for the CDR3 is TGTGCCACCAGCCCCCGCAGTGAGAACTATGGCTACACCTTC. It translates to CATSPRSENYGYTF.

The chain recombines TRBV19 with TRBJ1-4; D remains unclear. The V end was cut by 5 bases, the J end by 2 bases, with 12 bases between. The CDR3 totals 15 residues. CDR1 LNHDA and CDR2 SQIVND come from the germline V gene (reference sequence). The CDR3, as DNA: TGTGCCAGTAGTCTCTCCCCGGGGACTAATGAAAAACTGTTTTTT. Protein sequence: CASSLSPGTNEKLFF.

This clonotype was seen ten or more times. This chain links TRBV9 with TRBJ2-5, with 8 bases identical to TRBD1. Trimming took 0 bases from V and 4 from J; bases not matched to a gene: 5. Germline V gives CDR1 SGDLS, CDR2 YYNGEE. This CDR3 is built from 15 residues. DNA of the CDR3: TGTGCCAGCAGCGTAGCGGCAGGGGGCATAGAGACCCAGTACTTC. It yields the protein CASSVAAGGIETQYF.

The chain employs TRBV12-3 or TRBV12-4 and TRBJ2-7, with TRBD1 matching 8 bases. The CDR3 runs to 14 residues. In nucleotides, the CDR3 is TGTACCGGCAGTTCAAACGACAGGGGTGGCGAGCAGTACTTC. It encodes CTGSSNDRGGEQYF.

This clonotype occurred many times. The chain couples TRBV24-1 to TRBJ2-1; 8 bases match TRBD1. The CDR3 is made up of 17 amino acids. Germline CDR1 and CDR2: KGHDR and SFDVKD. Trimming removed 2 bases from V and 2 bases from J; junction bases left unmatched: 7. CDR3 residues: CATSDSPGTGPYNEQFF. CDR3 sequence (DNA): TGTGCCACCAGTGATTCCCCCGGGACAGGACCCTACAATGAGCAGTTCTTC.

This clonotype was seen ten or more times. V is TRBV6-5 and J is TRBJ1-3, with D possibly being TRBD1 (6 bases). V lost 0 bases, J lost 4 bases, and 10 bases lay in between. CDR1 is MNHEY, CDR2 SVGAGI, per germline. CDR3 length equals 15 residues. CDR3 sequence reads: CASSYSPGHGNTIYF. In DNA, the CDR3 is TGTGCCAGCAGTTACTCCCCGGGACACGGAAACACCATATATTTT.

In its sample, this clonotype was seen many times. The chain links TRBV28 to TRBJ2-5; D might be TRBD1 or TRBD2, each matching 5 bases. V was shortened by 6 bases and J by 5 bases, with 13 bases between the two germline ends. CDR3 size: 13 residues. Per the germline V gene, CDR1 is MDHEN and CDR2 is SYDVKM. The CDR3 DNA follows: TGTGCCAGCAGGGGGACCGAGGGGGAGACCCAGTACTTC. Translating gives CASRGTEGETQYF.

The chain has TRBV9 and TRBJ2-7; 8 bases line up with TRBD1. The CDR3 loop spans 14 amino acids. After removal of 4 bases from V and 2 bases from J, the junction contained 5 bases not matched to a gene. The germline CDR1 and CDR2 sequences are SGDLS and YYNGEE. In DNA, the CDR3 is TGTGCCAGCAGCCGGAAACAGGGGGCCTACGAGCAGTACTTC. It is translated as CASSRKQGAYEQYF. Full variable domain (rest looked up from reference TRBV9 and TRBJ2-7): DSGVTQTPKHLITATGQRVTLRCSPRSGDLSVYWYQQSLDQGLQFLIQYYNGEERAKGNILERFSAQQFPDLHSELNLSSLELGDSALYFCASSRKQGAYEQYFGPGTRLTVT.

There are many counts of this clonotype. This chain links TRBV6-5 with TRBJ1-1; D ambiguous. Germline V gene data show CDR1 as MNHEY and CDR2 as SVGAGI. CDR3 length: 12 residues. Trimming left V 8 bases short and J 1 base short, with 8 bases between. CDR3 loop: CASSASNTEAFF. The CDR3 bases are TGTGCCAGCTCGGCCTCGAACACTGAAGCTTTCTTT.